The 13 T cell receptor beta chains below were found in one sample sequenced in a study of cytomegalovirus exposure and HLA in healthy donors. In the PCR, 60 Vbeta and 13 Jbeta primers were used. Clones were read by immunoSEQ multiplex PCR, and TCRdb kept only the in-frame ones, dropping some. The sample lists under 200,000 clones, 65% to 85% occurring once. Source material: PBMCs. These receptors were obtained from a woman in her forties or fifties in good health and CMV-seropositive.

CDR3 protein: CASSLARAGNTIYF. The DNA of the CDR3 is TGTGCCAGCAGCTTAGCCAGGGCTGGAAACACCATATATTTT. The rearrangement joins TRBV11-2 to TRBJ1-3; possibly TRBD1 for D (5 bases). There are 14 residues in the CDR3. CDR1 is SGHAT, CDR2 FQNNGV, per germline. The germline V and J ends were trimmed by 1 base and 2 bases, with 6 bases remaining between them.

As for this clone: The junction differs from germline at one of its ends, possibly a read error. This chain connects TRBV11-3 to TRBJ1-1; perhaps TRBD1 as D (5 bases). CDR1 and CDR2 from the germline V gene are SGHNT and YENEEA. CDR3 length: 20 residues. CDR3 region: CASSVDPQRDPQRVNTEAFF. CDR3 coding DNA: TGTGCCAGCAGCGTAGATCCTCAGAGGGACCCCCAGCGGGTGAACACTGAAGCTTTCTTT.

This clone was counted a single time. This chain connects TRBV2 to TRBJ1-2; maybe TRBD1 (5 bases). The V end lost 7 bases, the J end lost 4 bases, and 22 bases lay between the germline ends. The CDR3 totals 16 residues. Germline V gives CDR1 SNHLY, CDR2 FYNNEI. The DNA of the CDR3 is TGTGCCAGCACCCCTAGTTGGGGCCCCGGGAGCTATGGCTACACCTTC. Translating gives CASTPSWGPGSYGYTF.

V usage is TRBV6-1 and J usage is TRBJ1-2; 8 positions agree with TRBD1. Germline CDR1 reads MNHNS; CDR2 reads SASEGT. This CDR3 is built from 15 residues. The V segment lost 4 bases and the J segment 4 bases; nucleotides outside the gene matches: 8. This chain's CDR3 is CASSVAGGGLYGYTF. The CDR3 DNA is TGTGCCAGCAGTGTGGCAGGGGGCGGTCTCTATGGCTACACCTTC.

This clone has only a few counts. This rearrangement joins TRBV5-1 to TRBJ2-1, with TRBD2 matching 8 bases. V lost 4 bases to trimming and J lost 4 bases; unmatched junction nucleotides: 7. The CDR3 covers 15 residues. Germline values: CDR1 SGHRS, CDR2 YFSETQ. As DNA, the CDR3 is TGCGCCAGCAGCAGCGCGGGGGGCCGTTACAATGAGCAGTTCTTC. Its protein is CASSSAGGRYNEQFF.

The genes are TRBV9 and TRBJ2-5, with D perhaps matching TRBD2 (5 bases). The CDR3 has 14 amino acids. The germline gives CDR1 SGDLS, CDR2 YYNGEE. The V end was cut by 0 bases, the J end by 5 bases, with 11 bases between. CDR3 DNA sequence: TGTGCCAGCAGCGTAGAAGGGAGAGGGGAGACCCAGTACTTC. Translated: CASSVEGRGETQYF.

The chain has TRBV5-6 and TRBJ1-2; D gene ambiguous. From germline, CDR1 is SGHDT and CDR2 YYEEEE. V was cut by 4 bases and J by 3 bases, with 13 bases left in between. CDR3 length equals 14 residues. DNA for the CDR3: TGTGCCAGCAGCAGAAGTGCGGACTACTATGGCTACACCTTC. This codes for CASSRSADYYGYTF.

The V gene is TRBV5-1, the J gene TRBJ2-3, with a weak D call TRBD1 (6 bases). The CDR3 sequence is 12 residues long. Germline V gene sequence: CDR1 SGHRS, CDR2 YFSETQ. With 5 bases removed from V and 6 bases from J, the gap between germline ends came to 10 bases. CDR3 loop: CASRQGIDTQYF. The CDR3 nucleotides read TGCGCCAGCAGACAGGGCATCGATACGCAGTATTTT.

The V and J genes are TRBV6-5 and TRBJ1-5, with 8 bases matching TRBD1. The CDR3 is made up of 15 amino acids. The germline V gene encodes CDR1 MNHEY and CDR2 SVGAGI. The ends lost 4 bases at V and 3 bases at J; junction bases unmatched: 5. The CDR3 reads CASSSGTGFNQPQHF. The CDR3 region has the DNA TGTGCCAGCAGTTCCGGGACAGGCTTCAATCAGCCCCAGCATTTT.

About this clone: Other DNA sequences within the sample encode an identical CDR3. The V call is TRBV6-4, the J call TRBJ1-1, with 7 bases lining up with TRBD1. The CDR3 consists of 14 residues. Trimming cost V 5 bases and J 8 bases; bases outside gene matches: 11. CDR1 MRHNA and CDR2 SNTAGT come from the germline V gene. In DNA, the CDR3 is TGTGCCAGCAGTCCTCGTAGGGACAGCTCAGAAGCTTTCTTT. Translating gives CASSPRRDSSEAFF.

The chain has TRBV6-1 and TRBJ2-2; 10 nucleotides agree with TRBD1. V lost 4 bases, J lost 7 bases, and 6 bases stayed unmatched. The CDR3 loop spans 15 amino acids. The germline V gene encodes CDR1 MNHNS and CDR2 SASEGT. CDR3 coding DNA: TGTGCCAGCAGTGCCGACAGGGGGCTTGTCGGGGAGCTGTTTTTT. Amino acid sequence: CASSADRGLVGELFF.

The genes are TRBV10-2 and TRBJ1-4, with TRBD1 as a possible D gene (6 bases). CDR3 length: 18 amino acids. Between the trimmed V and J ends, which lost 3 bases and 0 bases, there was a span of 17 bases. Germline V gene data show CDR1 as WSHSY and CDR2 as SAAADI. CDR3 in amino acids: CASSESHRAFATNEKLFF. In DNA, the CDR3 is TGCGCCAGCAGTGAATCGCACAGGGCTTTCGCAACTAATGAAAAACTGTTTTTT.

DNA for the CDR3: TGCAGCGCCCGGCCGGGGTCAGATACGCAGTATTTT. This sequence encodes CSARPGSDTQYF. The chain joins TRBV29-1 to TRBJ2-3, with a tentative D call TRBD2 (5 bases). Germline V lookup: CDR1 SQVTM, CDR2 ANQGSEA. V was trimmed by 7 bases and J by 4 bases, leaving 12 bases between them. The CDR3 has 12 amino acids.